The 32 T cell receptor beta chains reported below all come from one sample, sequenced in a study of technical replicates of blood from four donors. TCRdb's copy holds only in-frame clones and misses some; the assay was immunoSEQ multiplex PCR. This sample has around 72,000 clones, with under 99% found just once. Sequencing was performed on T cells isolated from PBMCs. The receptor set was obtained from a human donor in good health.

This chain uses TRBV29-1 with TRBJ2-7; possibly TRBD2 for D (5 bases). Germline V gene sequence: CDR1 SQVTM, CDR2 ANQGSEA. This CDR3 is 12 amino acids long. Trimming cost V 5 bases and J 6 bases, with 14 bases left between them. CDR3 loop: CSVSGGSGEQYF. In DNA, the CDR3 is TGCAGCGTTAGTGGAGGATCCGGCGAGCAGTACTTC.

The V gene is TRBV15, the J gene TRBJ2-7; 8 positions agree with TRBD1. The CDR3 covers 14 residues. Trimming cost V 8 bases and J 2 bases; bases outside gene matches: 8. Germline V gene lookup returns CDR1 LNHNV and CDR2 YYDKDF (reference sequence). CDR3 in DNA: TGTGCCACCTCAGACTCAGGGGGCCCCTACGAGCAGTACTTC. It codes for CATSDSGGPYEQYF.

This chain uses TRBV6-5 with TRBJ1-1; no clear D gene. The CDR3 is 12 amino acids. V gave up 6 bases and J gave up 0 bases, with 5 bases separating them. Germline-derived CDR1 and CDR2 are MNHEY and SVGAGI. The CDR3 sequence is CASRFMNTEAFF. In nucleotides, the CDR3 is TGTGCCAGCAGATTTATGAACACTGAAGCTTTCTTT.

This rearrangement joins TRBV9 to TRBJ2-1, with D maybe TRBD2 (6 bases). Germline V gives CDR1 SGDLS, CDR2 YYNGEE. The CDR3 is 16 residues long. The V gene lost 5 bases and the J gene lost 4 bases, with 19 bases spanning the gap. CDR3 region: CASSEGAGTFYNEQFF. The CDR3 DNA sequence: TGTGCCAGCAGTGAAGGGGCGGGAACCTTTTACAATGAGCAGTTCTTC.

The chain uses TRBV11-2 and TRBJ2-1, with 9 bases lining up with TRBD2. From germline, CDR1 is SGHAT and CDR2 FQNNGV. Trimming cost V 5 bases and J 6 bases; bases outside gene matches: 5. This CDR3 contains 14 residues. CDR3 coding DNA: TGTGCCAGCAGCCACGGACTAGCGCCCAATGAGCAGTTCTTC. Translating it yields CASSHGLAPNEQFF.

This clone appeared once. The chain joins TRBV9 to TRBJ1-2, with 7 bases aligning to TRBD1. The junction had 5 bases not matched to a gene; V was cut back by 0 bases and J by 6 bases. CDR3 length: 14 residues. Germline CDR1 reads SGDLS; CDR2 reads YYNGEE. Here the CDR3 DNA reads TGTGCCAGCAGCGTAGCCTCAACAGGGGATGGCTACACCTTC. This codes for CASSVASTGDGYTF.

The rearrangement uses TRBV9 and TRBJ2-1, with D perhaps TRBD2 (6 bases). The V gene's germline CDR1 is SGDLS and CDR2 YYNGEE. The V end lost 0 bases, the J end lost 2 bases, and 12 bases lay between the germline ends. This CDR3 comprises 16 residues. The CDR3 protein is CASSVGAGPTYNEQFF. Here the CDR3 DNA reads TGTGCCAGCAGCGTAGGGGCGGGGCCCACCTACAATGAGCAGTTCTTC.

V is TRBV21-1 and J is TRBJ2-7; the D call TRBD1 from the table was never checked on the DNA. TRBV21-1 is given as a pseudogene. The CDR3 has 16 amino acids. CDR3 sequence reads: CASSKGRSAGTYEQYF. CDR3 DNA: TGTGCCAGCAGCAAAGGGCGCTCGGCAGGTACCTACGAGCAGTACTTC.

The rearrangement links TRBV28 to TRBJ2-7; TRBD1 agrees at 9 bases. Germline trimming cut 4 bases from V and 4 bases from J; bases unmatched to any gene: 5. This CDR3 is 14 amino acids long. CDR1 and CDR2 from the germline V gene are MDHEN and SYDVKM. CDR3 loop: CASSWGQGGYEQYF. The CDR3 DNA follows: TGTGCCAGCAGTTGGGGACAGGGAGGGTACGAGCAGTACTTC.

The V gene is TRBV19, the J gene TRBJ2-1; 11 nucleotides align to TRBD2. The CDR3 runs 14 residues. Germline V gives CDR1 LNHDA, CDR2 SQIVND (reference sequence). V gave up 5 bases and J gave up 7 bases; unmatched junction bases: 4. CDR3 DNA: TGTGCCAGTAGTCTACTAGCGGGAGCTAATGAGCAGTTCTTC. This translates into CASSLLAGANEQFF. Complete variable domain (other parts from reference TRBV19 and TRBJ2-1): DGGITQSPKYLFRKEGQNVTLSCEQNLNHDAMYWYRQDPGQGLRLIYYSQIVNDFQKGDIAEGYSVSREKKESFPLTVTSAQKNPTAFYLCASSLLAGANEQFFGPGTRLTVL.

The chain is built from TRBV4-2 and TRBJ2-7, with TRBD1 identical over 8 bases. Trimming at V came to 1 base and at J to 2 bases, leaving 7 bases not matched to a gene. The CDR3 contains 16 residues. CDR1 and CDR2 (germline): LGHNA, YNFKEQ. CDR3 region: CASSQGGDRTPYEQYF. DNA for the CDR3: TGTGCCAGCAGCCAAGGGGGGGACAGGACACCCTACGAGCAGTACTTC.

The V and J genes are TRBV30 and TRBJ2-4, with 8 positions matching TRBD2. Germline CDR1 is GTSNPN and CDR2 is SVGIG (reference sequence). The ends lost 3 bases at V and 3 bases at J; junction bases unmatched: 16. The length of the CDR3 is 18 residues. The CDR3: CAWSPIKLREVDKNIQYF. In DNA, the CDR3 is TGTGCCTGGAGCCCTATTAAATTGCGGGAGGTAGACAAAAACATTCAGTACTTC.

CDR3 loop: CASSIAGGPNEQFF. The CDR3 DNA sequence: TGTGCCAGCAGTATAGCGGGAGGGCCCAATGAGCAGTTCTTC. The chain uses TRBV6-5 and TRBJ2-1; 11 nucleotides match TRBD2. The germline CDR1 and CDR2 sequences are MNHEY and SVGAGI. Germline trimming cut 5 bases from V and 6 bases from J; bases unmatched to any gene: 3. This CDR3 is 14 amino acids long.

The chain has TRBV5-1 and TRBJ2-1; 11 nucleotides line up with TRBD1. Germline V gene lookup returns CDR1 SGHRS and CDR2 YFSETQ. The trim removed 4 bases at V and 5 bases at J, leaving 5 bases unmatched. The CDR3 contains 15 residues. CDR3 nucleotides: TGCGCCAGCAGCCTCAGGGGACAGGGGGACAATGAGCAGTTCTTC. Translation: CASSLRGQGDNEQFF.

This chain uses TRBV18 with TRBJ1-2; TRBD1 agrees at 7 bases. Germline CDR1 is KGHSH and CDR2 is LQKENI. After removal of 5 bases from V and 2 bases from J, the junction contained 2 bases not matched to a gene. The CDR3 length is 13 residues. CDR3 protein: CASSVQGNYGYTF. The CDR3 coding sequence is TGTGCCAGCTCAGTACAGGGGAACTATGGCTACACCTTC.

The chain uses TRBV4-3 and TRBJ2-2; D is perhaps TRBD2 (6 bases). The germline CDR1 and CDR2 sequences are LGHNA and YSLEER. This CDR3 comprises 14 residues. The ends were cut back, 1 base at V and 5 bases at J, with 8 bases in the middle. The CDR3 loop is CASSQVGGTGELFF. CDR3 bases: TGCGCCAGCAGCCAAGTGGGGGGAACCGGGGAGCTGTTTTTT.

This sequence joins TRBV5-1 and TRBJ2-2, with D perhaps matching TRBD2 (6 bases). Deletions cut 4 bases from V and 0 bases from J, with 10 bases between. The CDR3 covers 15 residues. CDR1 is SGHRS, CDR2 YFSETQ, per germline. CDR3 bases: TGCGCCAGCAGCAACGGGAGAACGAACACCGGGGAGCTGTTTTTT. Translation: CASSNGRTNTGELFF.

V is TRBV5-1 and J is TRBJ2-3; 13 bases are shared with TRBD2. Germline assignment: CDR1 SGHRS and CDR2 YFSETQ. With V trimmed by 0 bases and J by 6 bases, 7 bases remained unmatched. CDR3 length: 17 residues. CDR3 sequence (DNA): TGCGCCAGCAGCTTGGGGACTAGCGGGAGTGTGGTGGATACGCAGTATTTT. Protein: CASSLGTSGSVVDTQYF. The variable domain in full, with the rest retrieved from reference TRBV5-1 and TRBJ2-3, is KAGVTQTPRYLIKTRGQQVTLSCSPISGHRSVSWYQQTPGQGLQFLFEYFSETQRNKGNFPGRFSGRQFSNSRSEMNVSTLELGDSALYLCASSLGTSGSVVDTQYFGPGTRLTVL.

The V call is TRBV11-2, the J call TRBJ2-7; no clear D gene. Between the trimmed V and J ends, which lost 5 bases and 3 bases, there was a span of 5 bases. The CDR3 covers 11 residues. The germline CDR1 and CDR2 sequences are SGHAT and FQNNGV. The CDR3: CASSQNYEQYF. In DNA, the CDR3 is TGTGCCAGCAGCCAAAACTACGAGCAGTACTTC.

This sequence joins TRBV29-1 and TRBJ2-7; 8 bases match TRBD1. J was trimmed by 3 bases and V by 7 bases; bases with no gene match: 8. The CDR3 contains 13 residues. In germline, CDR1 is SQVTM, CDR2 ANQGSEA. CDR3 DNA sequence: TGCAGCGCCCTGACAGGGGAGAACTACGAGCAGTACTTC. Its translation: CSALTGENYEQYF.

The chain couples TRBV18 to TRBJ1-2; D remains ambiguous. The CDR3 covers 14 residues. Germline assignment: CDR1 KGHSH and CDR2 LQKENI. Trimming removed 2 bases from V and 5 bases from J, with 12 bases in between. In DNA form, the CDR3 reads TGTGCCAGCTCACCAGCAGGAACCTCTTATGGCTACACCTTC. Protein product: CASSPAGTSYGYTF.

The chain is built from TRBV7-3 and TRBJ2-3; D call uncertain. Between the trimmed V and J ends, which lost 3 bases and 5 bases, there was a span of 3 bases. The CDR3 loop spans 11 amino acids. Germline V gene lookup returns CDR1 SGHTA and CDR2 FQGTGA. CDR3 sequence: CASSFQDTQYF. In DNA, the CDR3 is TGTGCCAGCAGCTTCCAAGATACGCAGTATTTT.

The chain combines TRBV4-1 with TRBJ2-3, with 10 bases aligning to TRBD2. The CDR3 sequence is 16 residues long. The V segment lost 1 base and the J segment 3 bases; nucleotides outside the gene matches: 4. Germline V CDR1 and CDR2: MGHRA, YSYEKL. The CDR3 sequence is CASSQAALAGTDTQYF. Here the CDR3 DNA reads TGCGCCAGCAGCCAAGCCGCACTAGCGGGAACAGATACGCAGTATTTT.

The chain is built from TRBV7-2 and TRBJ1-5; 8 nucleotides line up with TRBD1. Germline V lookup: CDR1 SGHTA, CDR2 FQGNSA. V was clipped by 5 bases and J by 6 bases; unmatched bases: 3. The CDR3 extends over 13 amino acids. The CDR3 here is CASSPGGGQPQHF. The CDR3 region has the DNA TGTGCCAGCAGCCCAGGGGGCGGTCAGCCCCAGCATTTT.

The chain recombines TRBV6-5 with TRBJ1-2; TRBD1 might be the D (5 bases). Germline-derived CDR1 and CDR2 are MNHEY and SVGAGI. The CDR3 covers 15 residues. Deletions cut 6 bases from V and 4 bases from J, with 18 bases between. Here the CDR3 DNA reads TGTGCCAGCAGCCCCGTCCCAACAGGAACCTATGGCTACACCTTC. This encodes CASSPVPTGTYGYTF.

The chain couples TRBV9 to TRBJ1-1; the match to TRBD1 covers 7 bases. The CDR3 has 13 residues. CDR1 SGDLS and CDR2 YYNGEE come from the germline V gene. Trimming cost V 6 bases and J 1 base; bases outside gene matches: 3. The CDR3 bases are TGTGCCAGCACCCGGACAGGGAACACTGAAGCTTTCTTT. Translating it yields CASTRTGNTEAFF.

This sequence joins TRBV9 and TRBJ1-2; D is unresolved. The CDR3 consists of 14 residues. Trimming removed 3 bases from V and 5 bases from J, with 14 bases in between. Germline values: CDR1 SGDLS, CDR2 YYNGEE. As DNA, the CDR3 is TGTGCCAGCAGCGCCCCCCCAGGCGTATATGGCTACACCTTC. Its protein product is CASSAPPGVYGYTF.

In its sample, this clone was seen once. This chain connects TRBV9 to TRBJ2-7; D uncertain. V was pared by 3 bases and J by 3 bases, with 10 bases between. The CDR3 is 13 residues long. In germline, CDR1 is SGDLS, CDR2 YYNGEE. CDR3 DNA sequence: TGTGCCAGCAGCGAAGGCGGATACTACGAGCAGTACTTC. This encodes CASSEGGYYEQYF.

This sequence joins TRBV18 and TRBJ1-5, with unresolved D. Germline CDR1 KGHSH, CDR2 LQKENI. Trimming took 4 bases from V and 7 from J, leaving 8 bases between them. CDR3 length equals 12 residues. CDR3 in DNA: TGTGCCAGCTCACACGGGGAGCAGCCCCAGCATTTT. Translation: CASSHGEQPQHF.

The chain has TRBV5-1 and TRBJ2-1; D gene unclear. The ends were cut back, 5 bases at V and 0 bases at J, with 9 bases in the middle. Germline V CDR1 and CDR2: SGHRS, YFSETQ. This CDR3 spans 14 amino acids. CDR3 region: CASRVLDSYNEQFF. CDR3 nucleotide sequence: TGCGCCAGCAGGGTTCTAGACTCCTACAATGAGCAGTTCTTC. Using reference TRBV5-1 and TRBJ2-1 for the parts outside the CDR3, the full variable domain is KAGVTQTPRYLIKTRGQQVTLSCSPISGHRSVSWYQQTPGQGLQFLFEYFSETQRNKGNFPGRFSGRQFSNSRSEMNVSTLELGDSALYLCASRVLDSYNEQFFGPGTRLTVL.

J is TRBJ2-5 and V is TRBV7-2; 13 bases line up with TRBD2. CDR3 size: 16 residues. J was trimmed by 4 bases and V by 5 bases; bases with no gene match: 7. The germline gives CDR1 SGHTA, CDR2 FQGNSA. The CDR3 loop is CASSPGLAGEGETQYF. The CDR3 DNA reads TGTGCCAGCAGCCCCGGACTAGCGGGAGAGGGAGAGACCCAGTACTTC.

This chain uses TRBV9 with TRBJ2-2, with 7 bases fitting TRBD2. In germline, CDR1 is SGDLS, CDR2 YYNGEE. The CDR3 spans 16 residues. The ends lost 0 bases at V and 1 base at J; junction bases unmatched: 3. CDR3 loop: CASSVAKRENTGELFF. The CDR3 DNA follows: TGTGCCAGCAGCGTAGCAAAGCGGGAGAACACCGGGGAGCTGTTTTTT.